This TCR beta chain emerged from a study of identical twins. General study findings and limits: The authors noted that invariant MAIT and iNKT cells could partly confound zero-insertion analyses. Memory repertoires showed no such pattern, whereas abundant cord blood beta clonotypes carried fewer insertions. Compared with models, monozygotic twins showed more out-of-frame TCR alpha sharing.

CDR1 and CDR2 (germline): MGHRA, YSYEKL. The CDR3 length is 15 residues. The V end was cut by 1 base, the J end by 2 bases, with 9 bases between. This clonotype was picked up a small number of times. Its antigen is unidentified. TCRdb re-called the 5' RACE reads with MiXCR, one entry per CDR3 protein. The table records some 1,700,000 distinct CDR3 sequences, less than 35% of them present only once. Healthy Caucasians, and only they, were the donors. This clonotype was obtained from a newborn girl in good health. Sample: cord blood. The V gene is TRBV4-1, the J gene TRBJ2-1; a possible D gene is TRBD2 (6 bases). The CDR3 here is CASSQASSAYNEQFF. CDR3 coding DNA: TGCGCCAGCAGCCAAGCGTCTAGCGCCTACAATGAGCAGTTCTTC.